Here is one TCR beta chain with its context. The antigen is not known. CDR3 length: 13 residues. The V and J ends lost 10 bases and 2 bases respectively, with 12 bases between them. Assay used: immunoSEQ multiplex PCR; TCRdb lists only in-frame clones, some missing. The data show over 150,000 clones, 88% seen once. This sample was taken from a study of T cell responses to AZD1222 COVID-19 vaccine. Notes on the study in general: There were repertoire samples only from the period after the peak T cell response.

Sample: peripheral blood, taken 28 days after the second AZD1222 dose. The sequence was obtained from an adult who received the AZD1222 COVID-19 vaccine. The V and J genes are TRBV12-3 or TRBV12-4 and TRBJ1-5; D is unclear. CDR3 in amino acids: CATLVSRNQPQHF. For the CDR3, the DNA is TGTGCCACCCTGGTGTCCCGCAATCAGCCCCAGCATTTT.